These T cell receptor beta chains were read from a single sample in a study of T cell responses to AZD1222 COVID-19 vaccine. Sequencing used immunoSEQ multiplex PCR; TCRdb keeps in-frame clones, though not all of them. The profile shows approximately 180,000 clones, 90% of them singletons. Sequencing used peripheral blood, obtained on day 0 of AZD1222 vaccination. The receptors derive from an adult in good health. Both conserved end residues are part of each CDR3. The D gene is left open where the match is weak. Clone size appears in some rows only: once, few, many, or a class for an expanded clone.

V: TRBV12-3/TRBV12-4; size: once; D: .; J: TRBJ1-4; DNA: TGTGCCAGCAGCCCCTCCCGTGAAAAACTGTTTTTT; CDR3: CASSPSREKLFF
V: TRBV19; size: .; D: .; J: TRBJ1-4; DNA: TGTGCCAGTAGTCTCCCCCGAGGTGAAAAACTGTTTTTT; CDR3: CASSLPRGEKLFF
V: TRBV2; size: .; D: .; J: TRBJ2-1; DNA: TGTGCCAGCAGTGAGGACGGCCCGACTTTTGAGCAGTTCTTC; CDR3: CASSEDGPTFEQFF
V: TRBV7-9; size: .; D: .; J: TRBJ1-2; DNA: TGTGCCAGCAGCTCCTGGGAGACAGGCTCCTTCTATGGCTACACCTTC; CDR3: CASSSWETGSFYGYTF
V: TRBV7-2; size: .; D: .; J: TRBJ1-2; DNA: TGTGCCAGCAGCTTCGAGAGGGAAGGCTACACCTTC; CDR3: CASSFEREGYTF
V: TRBV18; size: .; D: .; J: TRBJ1-2; DNA: TGTGCCAGCTCGCCCGGGACGGTCTATGGCTACACCTTC; CDR3: CASSPGTVYGYTF
V: TRBV7-2; size: .; D: .; J: TRBJ2-5; DNA: TGTGCCAGCAGCTCAGGGGTGGCGACGTACCAAGAGACCCAGTACTTC; CDR3: CASSSGVATYQETQYF
V: TRBV7-3; size: .; D: .; J: TRBJ1-3; DNA: TGTGCCAGCAGCCTCCGGCCCGGGCCTGGAAACACCATATATTTT; CDR3: CASSLRPGPGNTIYF
V: TRBV4-3; size: .; D: TRBD1; J: TRBJ1-6; DNA: TGCGCCAGCAGCCAAGACCCTCGACAGGGTTCACCCCTCCACTTT; CDR3: CASSQDPRQGSPLHF
V: TRBV9; size: .; D: .; J: TRBJ2-1; DNA: TGTGCCAGAAATCCGGGACAACTGGGGAATGAGCAGTTCTTC; CDR3: CARNPGQLGNEQFF
V: TRBV5-5; size: .; D: .; J: TRBJ2-7; DNA: TGTGCCAGCAGCTCACCGTCCTACGAGCAGTACTTC; CDR3: CASSSPSYEQYF
V: TRBV20-1; size: .; D: .; J: TRBJ2-1; DNA: TGCAGTGCTAGGGGAGTAGTCGAGCAGTTCTTC; CDR3: CSARGVVEQFF
V: TRBV19; size: .; D: .; J: TRBJ1-5; DNA: TGTGCCAGTAGTATAAGGAGGGGCGGCAATCAGCCCCAGCATTTT; CDR3: CASSIRRGGNQPQHF
V: TRBV7-3; size: .; D: TRBD2; J: TRBJ2-3; DNA: TGTGCCAGCAGTCAAACTAGCGGGGGGTTGTATTTT; CDR3: CASSQTSGGLYF
V: TRBV30; size: .; D: .; J: TRBJ1-1; DNA: TGTGCCTGGAGTGGCCTGCCAAGGAACACTGAAGCTTTCTTT; CDR3: CAWSGLPRNTEAFF
V: TRBV7-9; size: .; D: .; J: TRBJ2-3; DNA: TGTGCCAGCAGCTTACCAGACAGAGATACGCAGTATTTT; CDR3: CASSLPDRDTQYF
V: TRBV5-6; size: .; D: TRBD2; J: TRBJ2-2; DNA: TGTGCCAGCAGCACGACTAGCGGGAACACCGGGGAGCTGTTTTTT; CDR3: CASSTTSGNTGELFF
V: TRBV6-6; size: .; D: TRBD1; J: TRBJ1-2; DNA: TGTGCCAGCAGTTACGGACAGGGGGGTGGCTACACCTTC; CDR3: CASSYGQGGGYTF
V: TRBV19; size: .; D: TRBD1; J: TRBJ1-5; DNA: TGTGCCAGTAGTATGTACCAGGGGGAACAGCCCCAGCATTTT; CDR3: CASSMYQGEQPQHF
V: TRBV6-5; size: .; D: TRBD1; J: TRBJ2-7; DNA: TGTGCCAGCAGTTACGGACAGGGAATAGGGGAGCAGTACTTC; CDR3: CASSYGQGIGEQYF
V: TRBV9; size: .; D: TRBD2; J: TRBJ2-1; DNA: TGTGCCAGCAGCGTAGCATCCCGACTAGCGGGGACATACAATGAGCAGTTCTTC; CDR3: CASSVASRLAGTYNEQFF
V: TRBV6-5; size: .; D: .; J: TRBJ1-5; DNA: TGTGCCAGCAGTCCGATTCTTACCGGCCAGCCCCAGCATTTT; CDR3: CASSPILTGQPQHF
V: TRBV27; size: .; D: .; J: TRBJ2-3; DNA: TGTGCCAGCAGTTCCCGGGGGTACACAGATACGCAGTATTTT; CDR3: CASSSRGYTDTQYF
V: TRBV7-3; size: .; D: .; J: TRBJ2-2; DNA: TGTGCCAGCAGCCCGCAACAAAATGACCTCACCGGGGAGCTGTTTTTT; CDR3: CASSPQQNDLTGELFF
V: TRBV10-3; size: .; D: .; J: TRBJ2-4; DNA: TGTGCCATCAGTGACCCCGGCCGGGGGGCGGTTAACATTCAGTACTTC; CDR3: CAISDPGRGAVNIQYF
V: TRBV7-7; size: .; D: .; J: TRBJ2-3; DNA: TGTGCTAGCAGCCAGAGGGAGTTGGGTACGCAGTATTTT; CDR3: CASSQRELGTQYF
V: TRBV5-4; size: once; D: .; J: TRBJ1-2; DNA: TGTGCCAGCAGCTCTGCGCAGCGAGCAAACTATGGCTACACCTTC; CDR3: CASSSAQRANYGYTF
V: TRBV7-2; size: .; D: .; J: TRBJ1-3; DNA: TGTGCCAGCAGCTCCCCCTCTGGAAACACCATATATTTT; CDR3: CASSSPSGNTIYF
V: TRBV9; size: .; D: .; J: TRBJ1-6; DNA: TGTGCCAGCAGCGTAGTTCCAGATAATTCACCCCTCCACTTT; CDR3: CASSVVPDNSPLHF
V: TRBV18; size: .; D: .; J: TRBJ2-7; DNA: TGTGCCAGCTCACCGGGGGCTAACTACGAGCAGTACTTC; CDR3: CASSPGANYEQYF
V: TRBV6-5; size: .; D: .; J: TRBJ1-5; DNA: TGTGCCAGCAGTTACTCGGGAGGATCTCAGCCCCAGCATTTT; CDR3: CASSYSGGSQPQHF
V: TRBV11-1; size: once; D: .; J: TRBJ2-7; DNA: TGTGCCAGCGGTTTCGGGAGCTCCTACGAGCAGTACTTC; CDR3: CASGFGSSYEQYF
V: TRBV7-2; size: .; D: .; J: TRBJ2-5; DNA: TGTGCCAGCAGCCCCTTGGCGGAGACCCAGTACTTC; CDR3: CASSPLAETQYF
V: TRBV4-3; size: .; D: .; J: TRBJ1-2; DNA: TGCGCCAGCAGCCAACAATTGGCTCGGGAGGAGGGCTACACCTTC; CDR3: CASSQQLAREEGYTF
V: TRBV29-1; size: .; D: .; J: TRBJ2-7; DNA: TGCAGCGTCGGAGGGGCCCTGGGAGAGCAGTACTTC; CDR3: CSVGGALGEQYF
V: TRBV7-2; size: .; D: TRBD1; J: TRBJ1-2; DNA: TGTGCCAGCAGCTTAGGACAGGGTTTAGGGGGCTACACCTTC; CDR3: CASSLGQGLGGYTF
V: TRBV25-1; size: .; D: .; J: TRBJ2-5; DNA: TGTGCCAGCAGTGGTTCCCAGGGGGGGCTTGAGACCCAGTACTTC; CDR3: CASSGSQGGLETQYF
V: TRBV6-2/TRBV6-3; size: few; D: TRBD1; J: TRBJ2-3; DNA: TGTGCCAGCAGTTCCCACAGGGGGCTTGGCACAGATACGCAGTATTTT; CDR3: CASSSHRGLGTDTQYF
V: TRBV5-1; size: .; D: TRBD1; J: TRBJ2-5; DNA: TGCGCCAGCAGCCAGGACAGGGTGGGGGAGACCCAGTACTTC; CDR3: CASSQDRVGETQYF
V: TRBV6-5; size: .; D: .; J: TRBJ1-3; DNA: TGTGCCAGCAGTAGAGATACTGGAAACACCATATATTTT; CDR3: CASSRDTGNTIYF
V: TRBV6-5; size: .; D: .; J: TRBJ1-4; DNA: TGTGCCAGCAGTTACTCGAGGGGGATGGGCAATGAAAAACTGTTTTTT; CDR3: CASSYSRGMGNEKLFF
V: TRBV7-3; size: .; D: TRBD2; J: TRBJ2-1; DNA: TGTGCCAGCAGCTTACTGCTAGCGGGGGGGCCTGTTGAGCAGTTCTTC; CDR3: CASSLLLAGGPVEQFF
V: TRBV3-1/TRBV3-2; size: .; D: TRBD1; J: TRBJ1-4; DNA: TGTGCCAGCAGCCCAGGGACAGGGGACGGCCTGTTTTTT; CDR3: CASSPGTGDGLFF